A selection of T cell receptor beta chains follows, all from one sample in a study of blood T cell repertoires in COVID-19. Method: immunoSEQ multiplex PCR; TCRdb's copy keeps in-frame clones and lacks some. The table has about 140,000 clones, about 89% seen once. Sequencing was carried out using PBMCs or T cells enriched from blood (not recorded which). The receptors here all came from a man between 60 and 75 years old who had recovered from COVID-19. Each CDR3 is given with its conserved first and last residue. The D gene is left open where the match is weak. Size tells how often a clone was seen (once, few, many) or the class of an expanded clone, and some rows leave it out.

size | J | V | D | DNA | CDR3
- | TRBJ1-2 | TRBV15 | - | TGTGCCACCAGCTCCCAGGTCGGGAGCTACACCTTC | CATSSQVGSYTF
few | TRBJ2-2 | TRBV23-1 | - | TGCGCCAGCGGAACTACAGGGTCGGGGTTCGGGGAGCTGTTTTTT | CASGTTGSGFGELFF
- | TRBJ1-2 | TRBV6-5 | - | TGTGCCAGCAGTACCGTTACAGGAGTTAATGGCTACACCTTC | CASSTVTGVNGYTF
- | TRBJ2-2 | TRBV29-1 | TRBD2 | TGCAGCCCCGGTGCTAGCGGGAGGGCCGACACCGGGGAGCTGTTTTTT | CSPGASGRADTGELFF
- | TRBJ1-3 | TRBV9 | TRBD1 | TGTGCCAGCAGCTTACCTCCAGGACAGGGGGGGTCCAGCTCTGGAAACACCATATATTTT | CASSLPPGQGGSSSGNTIYF
few | TRBJ1-4 | TRBV5-1 | - | TGCGCCAGCAGCTTACTTGGGGGGATTGAGGAAAAACTGTTTTTT | CASSLLGGIEEKLFF
- | TRBJ1-6 | TRBV6-5 | - | TGTGCCAGACCAGTGACAGGTCACCCGATCCCACCCCTCCACTTT | CARPVTGHPIPPLHF
- | TRBJ1-1 | TRBV2 | TRBD1 | TGTGCCAGCCAGAGTAGGGGGCAGAACACTGAAGCTTTCTTT | CASQSRGQNTEAFF
- | TRBJ2-1 | TRBV5-4 | - | TGTGCCAGCAGCCGCGGTAGCGGAGCGTACAATGAGCAGTTCTTC | CASSRGSGAYNEQFF
- | TRBJ2-7 | TRBV3-1/TRBV3-2 | - | TGTGCCAGCAGCTCGTCCAGGCTAGCGTTCGAGCAGTACTTC | CASSSSRLAFEQYF
- | TRBJ2-1 | TRBV19 | TRBD2 | TGTGCCAGTAGTATAGGGCGGGGGAATGAGCAGTTCTTC | CASSIGRGNEQFF
few | TRBJ2-7 | TRBV7-9 | TRBD1 | TGTGCCAGCAGTCCGGATAGGACAGGATACTCCTACGAGCAGTACTTC | CASSPDRTGYSYEQYF
- | TRBJ2-3 | TRBV19 | - | TGTGCCAGTAGTACTTTTAGCGCGATCACAGATACGCAGTATTTT | CASSTFSAITDTQYF
- | TRBJ2-1 | TRBV5-1 | TRBD2 | TGCGCCAGCAGCGTTGCGGGGGGCTCCTACAATGAGCAGTTCTTC | CASSVAGGSYNEQFF
- | TRBJ1-5 | TRBV9 | - | TGTGCCAGCAGCGTAGCTACAGCTGAGGGGCCCCAGCATTTT | CASSVATAEGPQHF
- | TRBJ2-7 | TRBV5-1 | - | TGCGCCAGCAGCGAAACTCGGGGATCAAACGAGCAGTACTTC | CASSETRGSNEQYF
- | TRBJ1-2 | TRBV9 | - | TGTGCCAGCAGCGTAGCTACTAGGGCTGGCTACACCTTC | CASSVATRAGYTF
- | TRBJ2-4 | TRBV29-1 | - | TGCAGCGTTGCGGAGGCCAAAAACATTCAGTACTTC | CSVAEAKNIQYF
many | TRBJ2-2 | TRBV7-6 | - | TGTGCCAGCAGCTTAGAAACAGGGACGAACACCGGGGAGCTGTTTTTT | CASSLETGTNTGELFF
- | TRBJ2-5 | TRBV5-4 | TRBD2 | TGTGCCAGCAGCTTGTCGGCTAGCGGGCCCCAGGAGACCCAGTACTTC | CASSLSASGPQETQYF
- | TRBJ2-2 | TRBV3-1/TRBV3-2 | TRBD1 | TGTGCCAGCAGCCAGGACACAGGGGTCCCTAACACCGGGGAGCTGTTTTTT | CASSQDTGVPNTGELFF
few | TRBJ2-1 | TRBV7-2 | - | TGTGCCAGCAGCTTGGCCGTTTACAATGAGCAGTTCTTC | CASSLAVYNEQFF
- | TRBJ2-5 | TRBV5-1 | TRBD2 | TGCGCCAGCAGCACCTTCCTAGCGGGGGAGGAGACCCAGTACTTC | CASSTFLAGEETQYF
- | TRBJ1-5 | TRBV2 | - | TGTGCCAGCAGAGATATCAGGGACTATCAGCCCCAGCATTTT | CASRDIRDYQPQHF
- | TRBJ1-6 | TRBV30 | TRBD1 | TGTGCCTGGAGAGCACAGGGGACGATTAATTCACCCCTCCACTTT | CAWRAQGTINSPLHF
- | TRBJ1-2 | TRBV5-1 | - | TGCGCCAGCAGCTTGTATGGCAACTATGGCTACACCTTC | CASSLYGNYGYTF
- | TRBJ2-1 | TRBV2 | TRBD2 | TGTGCCAGCAGTGTGACTAGCGGGGGACACAATGAGCAGTTCTTC | CASSVTSGGHNEQFF
once | TRBJ1-2 | TRBV2 | TRBD1 | TGTGCCAGCAGAGATAGACAGGGGAACTATGGCTACACCTTC | CASRDRQGNYGYTF
few | TRBJ2-3 | TRBV5-4 | - | TGTGCCAGCAGCTCCACAGGGACAATCACAGATACGCAGTATTTT | CASSSTGTITDTQYF
few | TRBJ2-5 | TRBV11-1 | TRBD2 | TGTGCCAGCAGCATAAGGACTAGCCCCGCGGAGACCCAGTACTTC | CASSIRTSPAETQYF
- | TRBJ2-7 | TRBV6-5 | - | TGTGCCAGCCAGGGGGGCCTATCCTACGAGCAGTACTTC | CASQGGLSYEQYF
- | TRBJ2-1 | TRBV6-5 | TRBD2 | TGTGCCAGCAGTTACCGTCTAGCGGGGGTGGCTGAGCAGTTCTTC | CASSYRLAGVAEQFF
- | TRBJ2-2 | TRBV5-1 | TRBD1 | TGCGCCAGCAGCTCTGGTAGGGGGCGAACCGGGGAGCTGTTTTTT | CASSSGRGRTGELFF
- | TRBJ2-7 | TRBV10-1 | - | TGCGCCAGCAGTGTAGGGAGCGAGCAGTACTTC | CASSVGSEQYF
- | TRBJ1-4 | TRBV5-1 | - | TGCGCCAGCAGCGCCCCGGACAGCCGCAATGAAAAACTGTTTTTT | CASSAPDSRNEKLFF
- | TRBJ2-1 | TRBV9 | TRBD1 | TGTGCCAGCAGCGCCCCGACAGGGAATGAGCAGTTCTTC | CASSAPTGNEQFF
few | TRBJ1-1 | TRBV2 | TRBD1 | TGTGCCAGCAGTGGACAGGGAATGAACACTGAAGCTTTCTTT | CASSGQGMNTEAFF
- | TRBJ1-3 | TRBV6-5 | - | TGTGCCAGCATGCGGGGCAGCTCTGGAAACACCATATATTTT | CASMRGSSGNTIYF
few | TRBJ1-5 | TRBV30 | - | TGTGCCTGGAGTGGACAGACTGATCAGCCCCAGCATTTT | CAWSGQTDQPQHF
once | TRBJ2-5 | TRBV5-1 | TRBD1 | TGCGCCAGCTGCTTTCAGGGGGCTGTTGAGACCCAGTACTTC | CASCFQGAVETQYF
once | TRBJ2-5 | TRBV10-3 | - | TGTGCCATCAGCTGGACGAGGGCGGAAGAGACCCAGTACTTC | CAISWTRAEETQYF
- | TRBJ2-5 | TRBV7-9 | - | TGTGCCAGCAGCCGTGGGGCTAGAAGGCTGGAGGGGGAGACCCAGTACTTC | CASSRGARRLEGETQYF
few | TRBJ2-7 | TRBV29-1 | TRBD1 | TGCAGCGTCGGACAGGGAACAAGCTCCTACGAGCAGTACTTC | CSVGQGTSSYEQYF
- | TRBJ1-3 | TRBV6-6 | - | TGTGCCAGCAGTTCGTCCGCTGGAAACACCATATATTTT | CASSSSAGNTIYF
- | TRBJ1-3 | TRBV28 | - | TGTGCCAGCAGCCCTCTTATGTCGGAGGGTCGCTCTGGAAACACCATATATTTT | CASSPLMSEGRSGNTIYF
once | TRBJ1-5 | TRBV5-1 | - | TGCGCCAGCAGCCCAAATACGGGGGGAGATCAGCCCCAGCATTTT | CASSPNTGGDQPQHF
- | TRBJ2-2 | TRBV14 | - | TGTGCCACCAACAGGGACGCGAACACCGGGGAGCTGTTTTTT | CATNRDANTGELFF
- | TRBJ1-1 | TRBV11-2 | - | TGTGCCAGCAGTATTCAGCGGAACGCTGAAGCTTTCTTT | CASSIQRNAEAFF
- | TRBJ2-7 | TRBV27 | TRBD1 | TGTGCCAGCAGTTTGTCACAGGGGGTCACTGACGAGCAGTACTTC | CASSLSQGVTDEQYF
once | TRBJ1-4 | TRBV10-3 | - | TGTGCCATCAGCAATAATGAAAAACTGTTTTTT | CAISNNEKLFF
once | TRBJ2-5 | TRBV4-1 | TRBD1 | TGCGCCAGCAGCCAAGGCTCGGGAACAGGGGATGTAGAGACCCAGTACTTC | CASSQGSGTGDVETQYF
- | TRBJ2-3 | TRBV18 | TRBD2 | TGTGCCAGCTCACCGATTAGCGGGGGCACAGATACGCAGTATTTT | CASSPISGGTDTQYF
- | TRBJ2-2 | TRBV5-1 | - | TGCGCCAGCAGCTTGGACAAGCGTATAACCGGGGAGCTGTTTTTT | CASSLDKRITGELFF
- | TRBJ2-2 | TRBV6-1 | TRBD2 | TGTGCCAGCAGTGTAACTAGCGGCGTCGGAACCGGGGAGCTGTTTTTT | CASSVTSGVGTGELFF
- | TRBJ1-1 | TRBV5-5 | TRBD1 | TGTGCCAGCAAAGAACAGGGGGCGAACACTGAAGCTTTCTTT | CASKEQGANTEAFF
- | TRBJ2-7 | TRBV4-1 | - | TGCGCCAGCAGCCAAGATCTCGCGACAGCCTACGAGCAGTACTTC | CASSQDLATAYEQYF
- | TRBJ2-5 | TRBV19 | TRBD2 | TGTGCCAGTAGGGCGGGAGTCGGGGTGGAGACCCAGTACTTC | CASRAGVGVETQYF
once | TRBJ2-5 | TRBV10-3 | TRBD1 | TGTGCCATCAGTGTTAGACAGGGGGAAGAGACCCAGTACTTC | CAISVRQGEETQYF
- | TRBJ1-1 | TRBV5-1 | TRBD1 | TGCGCCAGCAGCCCGGACGGGACAGGTGGATGGAACACTGAAGCTTTCTTT | CASSPDGTGGWNTEAFF